A selection of T cell receptor beta chains follows, all from one sample in a study of T cell responses to AZD1222 COVID-19 vaccine. Measured with immunoSEQ multiplex PCR; TCRdb has only the in-frame clones, and not every one. Of about 160,000 clones listed, around 90% are singletons. The specimen was peripheral blood, collected on day 0 of AZD1222 vaccination. These receptors came from an adult in good health. Both conserved end residues are part of each CDR3. A D gene is named only where the DNA matches it firmly. Some rows mark clone size as missing; the rest say once, few, many or name a class of expanded clone.

CDR3 length: 16
J gene: TRBJ2-7
D gene: NA
V gene: TRBV19
clone size: NA
CDR3 DNA: TGTGCCAGTAGTATAGGAGCGGTTTATTCCCCCTACGAGCAGTACTTC
CDR3 protein: CASSIGAVYSPYEQYF

CDR3 length: 15
J gene: TRBJ1-5
D gene: NA
V gene: TRBV28
clone size: NA
CDR3 DNA: TGTGCCAGCACTTCCTGGGGGGGGATCAATCAGCCCCAGCATTTT
CDR3 protein: CASTSWGGINQPQHF

CDR3 length: 14
J gene: TRBJ1-2
D gene: NA
V gene: TRBV4-3
clone size: NA
CDR3 DNA: TGCGCCAGCAGCCAGGCCGGGACGGGGACTGGCTACACCTTC
CDR3 protein: CASSQAGTGTGYTF

CDR3 length: 18
J gene: TRBJ1-1
D gene: NA
V gene: TRBV11-2
clone size: NA
CDR3 DNA: TGTGCCAGCAGCCGATCGTCGGCCAGGGCCCCACCCGACGCTGAAGCTTTCTTT
CDR3 protein: CASSRSSARAPPDAEAFF

CDR3 length: 14
J gene: TRBJ2-7
D gene: NA
V gene: TRBV7-2
clone size: NA
CDR3 DNA: TGTGCCAGCAGGTTGTCCCGGGCCACCTACGAGCAGTACTTC
CDR3 protein: CASRLSRATYEQYF

CDR3 length: 17
J gene: TRBJ2-1
D gene: NA
V gene: TRBV6-1
clone size: NA
CDR3 DNA: TGTGCCAGCAGTGAATGGGTCGAGGGAGACTCCTACAATGAGCAGTTCTTC
CDR3 protein: CASSEWVEGDSYNEQFF

CDR3 length: 12
J gene: TRBJ1-6
D gene: NA
V gene: TRBV27
clone size: NA
CDR3 DNA: TGTGCCAGCAGTTTCAGGAATTCACCCCTCCACTTT
CDR3 protein: CASSFRNSPLHF

CDR3 length: 16
J gene: TRBJ1-1
D gene: NA
V gene: TRBV11-2
clone size: NA
CDR3 DNA: TGTGCCAGCAGCTCGGGCGAGGGGTGGCAGGGGACTGAAGCTTTCTTT
CDR3 protein: CASSSGEGWQGTEAFF

CDR3 length: 14
J gene: TRBJ1-2
D gene: NA
V gene: TRBV7-2
clone size: NA
CDR3 DNA: TGTGCCAGCAGCTTAGGAGGGATAGACTATGGCTACACCTTC
CDR3 protein: CASSLGGIDYGYTF

CDR3 length: 15
J gene: TRBJ2-7
D gene: TRBD2
V gene: TRBV2
clone size: once
CDR3 DNA: TGTGCCAGCAGAGTACTAGCGGGAGCATCCTACGAGCAGTACTTC
CDR3 protein: CASRVLAGASYEQYF